This is a list of T cell receptor beta chains from one sample in a study of cytomegalovirus exposure and HLA in healthy donors. Measured with immunoSEQ multiplex PCR; TCRdb has only the in-frame clones, and not every one. This table has 85,000 to 100,000 clones, around nine tenths appearing once. The source material was PBMCs. The source is a man aged 25-40 years in good health and CMV-seropositive. Each CDR3 is given with its conserved first and last residue. The order of the fields is V gene, D gene, J gene, clone size, CDR3 DNA, CDR3 protein. The D gene is left open where the match is weak. Clone size, where shown, is once, few, many, or a class for clones that have expanded.

TRBV6-5	TRBD2	TRBJ2-7	once	TGTGCCAGCAGTTTCCAGGCCGCGGGAGCCTACGAGCAGTACTTC	CASSFQAAGAYEQYF
TRBV27	-	TRBJ1-2	-	TGTGCCAGCAGTTTCCGGGTAGGCTATGGCTACACCTTC	CASSFRVGYGYTF
TRBV7-6	TRBD1	TRBJ2-7	-	TGTGCCAGCAGCGCGGTACCCCTGGGGACAGGGCGGGACTACGAGCAGTACTTC	CASSAVPLGTGRDYEQYF
TRBV7-2	TRBD1	TRBJ1-2	-	TGTGCCAGCAGCTCCGCAGGGGGCTTTTGGGGCTACACCTTC	CASSSAGGFWGYTF
TRBV27	TRBD1	TRBJ1-4	-	TGTGCCAGCAGTCAAACAGGGGTCACTAATGAAAAACTGTTTTTT	CASSQTGVTNEKLFF
TRBV7-8	TRBD1	TRBJ2-2	-	TGTGCCAGCAGCTTACGGGACAGGGCTAGCGGGGAGCTGTTTTTT	CASSLRDRASGELFF
TRBV6-5	TRBD1	TRBJ1-6	few	TGTGCCAGCAGTTATTTAGACAGGGCCAATTCACCCCTCCACTTT	CASSYLDRANSPLHF
TRBV27	-	TRBJ1-4	few	TGTGCCAGCAGTCCTAGACGACAGATTGGGAAACTGTTTTTT	CASSPRRQIGKLFF
TRBV5-6	-	TRBJ2-7	-	TGTGCCAGCAGCTTGCCGAGCTCCTACGAGCAGTACTTC	CASSLPSSYEQYF
TRBV6-5	TRBD1	TRBJ2-2	-	TGTGCCAGCAGTTGGGATAGGGGGCAGGGGGAGCTGTTTTTT	CASSWDRGQGELFF
TRBV9	TRBD2	TRBJ2-2	few	TGTGCCAGCAGCGTCGGGACTAGTGCCGGGGAGCTGTTTTTT	CASSVGTSAGELFF
TRBV9	-	TRBJ2-3	-	TGTGCCAGCAGCGTAGCTACGCGGGGCACAGATACGCAGTATTTT	CASSVATRGTDTQYF
TRBV7-9	TRBD2	TRBJ2-1	-	TGTGCCAGCAGCCCCGGCGGGAGTGGTTACAATGAGCAGTTCTTC	CASSPGGSGYNEQFF
TRBV9	-	TRBJ1-3	-	TGTGCCAGCAGCGTAGCTACAGGTCTTACTGGAAACACCATATATTTT	CASSVATGLTGNTIYF
TRBV6-5	-	TRBJ2-7	-	TGTGCCAGCAGAGCGAGGTCTAGCTCCTACGAGCAGTACTTC	CASRARSSSYEQYF
TRBV6-5	TRBD1	TRBJ2-3	-	TGTGCCAGCAGCCCACCGGGACAGAGCACAGATACGCAGTATTTT	CASSPPGQSTDTQYF
TRBV7-2	-	TRBJ2-7	-	TGTGCCAGCAGCGCCCGGGGGGGGAGTGGGACAGGGAGCGCGCAGTACTTC	CASSARGGSGTGSAQYF
TRBV7-9	TRBD1	TRBJ2-2	-	TGTGCCAGCAGCCAGGGACAGGTTTTCACCGGGGAGCTGTTTTTT	CASSQGQVFTGELFF
TRBV19	-	TRBJ1-5	-	TGTGCCAGCCAAACCCGGGAAGGGAGAAATCAGCCCCAGCATTTT	CASQTREGRNQPQHF
TRBV28	-	TRBJ2-5	-	TGTGCCAGCAGTTTAGGAGGGACCGGACGGGCCTCGGAGACCCAGTACTTC	CASSLGGTGRASETQYF
TRBV28	TRBD1	TRBJ1-2	-	TGTGCCAGCACGGACAGGAACTATGGCTACACCTTC	CASTDRNYGYTF
TRBV30	-	TRBJ1-5	-	TGTGCCTGGGCTACGGGCAATCAGCCCCAGCATTTT	CAWATGNQPQHF
TRBV30	-	TRBJ2-3	-	TGTGCCTGGAGCTGGGCAGGGGAGTCAGATACGCAGTATTTT	CAWSWAGESDTQYF
TRBV7-2	TRBD1	TRBJ1-3	-	TGTGCCAGCAGCGCGAAAAGAGGGACAGGAGGCACCATATATTTT	CASSAKRGTGGTIYF
TRBV30	TRBD1	TRBJ1-3	-	TGTGCCTGGGGAGAGGGGGCTTCTGGAAACACCATATATTTT	CAWGEGASGNTIYF
TRBV2	TRBD1	TRBJ1-3	-	TGTGCCAGCAGTCTGACAGGGACCTCTGGAAACACCATATATTTT	CASSLTGTSGNTIYF
TRBV29-1	-	TRBJ1-1	few	TGCAGCGTTGATAAGTATGGCGGGGTAAGCACTGAAGCTTTCTTT	CSVDKYGGVSTEAFF
TRBV6-5	-	TRBJ2-1	-	TGTGCCAGCAGTTCCACGGGTTACAATGAGCAGTTCTTC	CASSSTGYNEQFF
TRBV27	-	TRBJ2-7	-	TGTGCCAGCAGACTTGACAGAGACCACGAGCAGTACTTC	CASRLDRDHEQYF
TRBV29-1	-	TRBJ2-7	-	TGCAGCGTTGCACGCCCACCGGGTTACGAGCAGTACTTC	CSVARPPGYEQYF
TRBV10-3	TRBD2	TRBJ2-7	-	TGTGCCAGCACGACTAGCGGGAGTTCCTACGAGCAGTACTTC	CASTTSGSSYEQYF
TRBV7-8	TRBD2	TRBJ2-1	few	TGTGCCAGCAGCTGGGGACTAGCTCGAACCATCAATGAGCAGTTCTTC	CASSWGLARTINEQFF
TRBV30	TRBD2	TRBJ2-5	-	TGTGCCTGGAGCACACGCCGGGTAGCGGGAGTTAAGGAGACCCAGTACTTC	CAWSTRRVAGVKETQYF
TRBV5-4	-	TRBJ2-3	-	TGTGCCAGCAGCTTGACAGGGATGGACACAGATACGCAGTATTTT	CASSLTGMDTDTQYF
TRBV6-5	-	TRBJ2-7	-	TGTGCCAGCAACCAAAGGGGATACGAGCAGTACTTC	CASNQRGYEQYF
TRBV29-1	TRBD2	TRBJ2-7	-	TGCAGCGCCGCCGAGACTAGCGGATATACCGAGCAGTACTTC	CSAAETSGYTEQYF
TRBV5-1	TRBD1	TRBJ2-7	-	TGCGCCAGCAGCCCATGGACAGGGGATCGGGAGCAGTACTTC	CASSPWTGDREQYF
TRBV7-6	TRBD1	TRBJ2-3	once	TGTGCCAGCAGCTTCGAGCCGGGACAGGGGTTAGATACGCAGTATTTT	CASSFEPGQGLDTQYF
TRBV4-1	-	TRBJ2-7	-	TGCGCCAGCAGCCAAGTTAATTCCGAGCAGTACTTC	CASSQVNSEQYF
TRBV4-1	-	TRBJ1-4	-	TGCGCCAGCAGCAGCCCCAGCCTAGGCCCGGAAAAACTGTTTTTT	CASSSPSLGPEKLFF
TRBV5-1	-	TRBJ1-4	-	TGCGCCAGCAGCTTGCTGGGCGAAAAACTGTTTTTT	CASSLLGEKLFF
TRBV5-1	TRBD2	TRBJ2-7	-	TGCGCCAGCAGCGGGACTAGCGGGAGCAGAGGCGAGCAGTACTTC	CASSGTSGSRGEQYF
TRBV5-6	-	TRBJ1-3	-	TGTGCCAGCAGCTTGGAAACAGGCTCTGGAAACACCATATATTTT	CASSLETGSGNTIYF
TRBV2	-	TRBJ2-2	once	TGTGCCAGTAAAAACACCGGGGAGCTGTTTTTT	CASKNTGELFF
TRBV19	TRBD2	TRBJ2-1	once	TGTGCCAGTAGTATAATACGGGGGGATGAGCAGTTCTTC	CASSIIRGDEQFF
TRBV19	-	TRBJ2-5	-	TGTGCCAGTAGTATCGGAGGGATAGGGGAGACCCAGTACTTC	CASSIGGIGETQYF
TRBV5-4	-	TRBJ1-5	-	TGTGCCAGCAGCTTCCCCGGGACTGATAGCAATCAGCCCCAGCATTTT	CASSFPGTDSNQPQHF
TRBV5-1	-	TRBJ1-1	-	TGCGCCAGCAGTCCCGGGGGGGGGACGAACACTGAAGCTTTCTTT	CASSPGGGTNTEAFF
TRBV28	-	TRBJ1-3	-	TGTGCCAGCAGTTTATTTTCCCGTAGAGGAAACACCATATATTTT	CASSLFSRRGNTIYF